This T cell receptor beta chain was recorded in a study of blood T cell repertoires in COVID-19. Study as a whole: COVID-19 samples collected from the United States, Italy and Spain covered acute and convalescent phases.

Methods used by the authors: Amplification of reference gene primers provided the estimated nucleated cell counts. Sequenced by immunoSEQ multiplex PCR; TCRdb stores in-frame clones only, minus some. That table is the source of V, J and clone size, and D and trimming were worked out from the DNA. The data show some 210,000 clones, 82% seen once. Per the germline V gene, CDR1 is MGHDK and CDR2 is SYGVNS. CDR3 length: 17 residues. Turning to this clone: A much larger clone lies a single base off, so this may be a read error.

The J gene is TRBJ1-4, the V gene TRBV25-1, with TRBD1 identical over 8 bases. The origin of this receptor is a woman in her 40s with acute or convalescent COVID-19. Material: peripheral blood. The DNA for the CDR3 is TGTACCAGCAGCGATCCCGGACAGGGCGGAACTAATGAAAAACTGTTTTTT. It codes for CTSSDPGQGGTNEKLFF.